Listed below are T cell receptor beta chains from one sample, sequenced in a study of identical twins. From the 5' RACE reads, TCRdb called clonotypes with MiXCR, one entry per CDR3 protein. Of roughly 350,000 distinct CDR3 sequences listed, roughly 10% are singletons. The sample consisted of naive T cells sorted from blood. The receptors were sampled from a woman between 50 and 59 years old in good health. CDR3s include the opening cysteine and the closing phenylalanine or tryptophan.

TRBJ1-2,TRBV11-2,CASSSTGSGWLRYTF
TRBJ1-2,TRBV5-1,CASSLELQGAQFYGYTF
TRBJ2-1,TRBV20-1,CSASVTSGSYNEQFF
TRBJ2-1,TRBV30,CAWSRGQGNNEQFF
TRBJ2-2,TRBV7-6,CASSLAHRLNTGELFF
TRBJ2-5,TRBV12-5,CASGLVLAGPAKETQYF
TRBJ2-3,TRBV14,CASSHGPGLELNADTQYF
TRBJ1-5,TRBV12-3/TRBV12-4,CASRGDSNQPQHF
TRBJ1-2,TRBV5-1,CASSPHSPYGYTF
TRBJ2-3,TRBV20-1,CSASSTTTSRTDTQYF
TRBJ2-1,TRBV12-5,CASGLGAGGVNEQFF
TRBJ1-1,TRBV9,CASSVGQGFGATEAFF
TRBJ2-7,TRBV3-1,CASSSGKSYEQYF
TRBJ1-5,TRBV12-3/TRBV12-4,CASSLFTGESNQPQHF
TRBJ2-1,TRBV6-5,CATQRSAEQFF
TRBJ2-1,TRBV20-1,CSAAKGGLYNEQFF
TRBJ2-1,TRBV24-1,CATSGQGGYNEQFF
TRBJ1-1,TRBV6-5,CATYRGGRMNTEAFF
TRBJ2-3,TRBV29-1,CSVRQGDTQYF
TRBJ1-3,TRBV3-1,CASSHYRGPGNTIYF
TRBJ1-1,TRBV5-1,CASSRLGTEAFF
TRBJ1-5,TRBV12-3/TRBV12-4,CASSAGTGVSYQPQHF
TRBJ2-1,TRBV7-6,CASSSAGGLYEQFF
TRBJ2-4,TRBV5-1,CASSPLRGNWIQYF
TRBJ2-3,TRBV23-1,CASSQSRRPGHTDTQYF
TRBJ1-4,TRBV5-1,CASSPALEKLFF
TRBJ1-1,TRBV27,CASSSPSGSGEAFF
TRBJ1-5,TRBV10-3,CAIQDSPGQPQHF
TRBJ1-5,TRBV12-3/TRBV12-4,CASSSWTGRPHF
TRBJ2-5,TRBV3-1,CASSPPLTGRETQYF
TRBJ2-2,TRBV6-5,CASRPGATNTGELFF
TRBJ2-2,TRBV4-1,CASSHALTSGGDGELFF
TRBJ2-2,TRBV7-9,CASSPARGPNTGELFF
TRBJ2-1,TRBV10-3,CAISVKAEISPYNEQFF
TRBJ1-5,TRBV5-6,CASSSTVRGNQPQHF
TRBJ2-5,TRBV6-6,CASRRAVGLAEETQYF
TRBJ2-2,TRBV15,CATSIGTPNTGELFF
TRBJ2-3,TRBV12-3/TRBV12-4,CASSFQSGTDTQYF
TRBJ2-7,TRBV19,CASSIGIEQYF
TRBJ1-2,TRBV12-3/TRBV12-4,CASSAGQAIYGYTF
TRBJ2-7,TRBV30,CAWSVFGGEQYF
TRBJ2-1,TRBV20-1,CSARELLAVLSSYNEQFF
TRBJ2-3,TRBV24-1,CATNYRVQEDRAVTQYF
TRBJ2-1,TRBV24-1,CATEASGRAGNEQFF
TRBJ2-5,TRBV29-1,CSVVRGASETQYF
TRBJ2-1,TRBV5-6,CASSTGWGRDEQFF
TRBJ2-3,TRBV5-1,CASSRWRDSPDTQYF
TRBJ1-1,TRBV20-1,CSARVPGGFGTEAFF